The 2 T cell receptor beta chains in this list originate from one sample, sequenced in a study of T cells in Graves' hyperthyroidism and ophthalmopathy. Amplification of TCR beta CDR3 regions was performed using RNA transcripts as template. Researchers ran a first-round RT-PCR on the TCR CDR3 using the HTBI primer set. TCRdb re-derived calls from the multiplex PCR reads in MiXCR, one entry per CDR3 protein. The sample records about 560,000 distinct CDR3 sequences, over 15% being singletons. The sequenced sample consisted of blood. Receptor source: a woman younger than 35 with Graves' hyperthyroidism.

The J gene is TRBJ1-5, the V gene TRBV24-1; 10 bases map to TRBD1. Germline CDR1 reads KGHDR; CDR2 reads SFDVKD. Unmatched junction bases numbered 5, after V lost 4 bases and J lost 6 bases. There are 15 residues in the CDR3. The DNA for the CDR3 is TGTGCCACCAGTGACGGACAGGGGGTTGGTCAGCCCCAGCATTTT. It translates to CATSDGQGVGQPQHF.

V gene TRBV5-5 combines with J gene TRBJ2-2; 7 positions match TRBD1. This CDR3 has 13 amino acids. Per germline, CDR1 SGHKS and CDR2 YYEKEE (reference sequence). J gave up 7 bases and V 10 bases, and 10 bases lay outside the gene matches. The CDR3 coding sequence is TGTGCCGGCGGACAGGCCGGTGTCGGGGAGCTGTTTTTT. Encoded protein: CAGGQAGVGELFF.